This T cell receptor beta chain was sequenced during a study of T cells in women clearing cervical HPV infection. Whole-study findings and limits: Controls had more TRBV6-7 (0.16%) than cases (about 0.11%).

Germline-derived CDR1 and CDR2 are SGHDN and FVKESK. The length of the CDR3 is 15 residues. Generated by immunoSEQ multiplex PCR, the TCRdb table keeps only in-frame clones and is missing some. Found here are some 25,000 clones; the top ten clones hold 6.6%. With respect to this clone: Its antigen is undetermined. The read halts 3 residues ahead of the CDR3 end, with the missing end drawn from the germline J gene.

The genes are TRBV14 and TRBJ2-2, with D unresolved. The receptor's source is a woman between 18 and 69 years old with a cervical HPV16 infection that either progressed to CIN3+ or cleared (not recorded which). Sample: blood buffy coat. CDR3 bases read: TGTGCCAGCAGCCAAGTCACGAGCACTAATGAAAAG. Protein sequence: CASSQVTSTNEK. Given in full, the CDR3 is CASSQVTSTNEKLFF.